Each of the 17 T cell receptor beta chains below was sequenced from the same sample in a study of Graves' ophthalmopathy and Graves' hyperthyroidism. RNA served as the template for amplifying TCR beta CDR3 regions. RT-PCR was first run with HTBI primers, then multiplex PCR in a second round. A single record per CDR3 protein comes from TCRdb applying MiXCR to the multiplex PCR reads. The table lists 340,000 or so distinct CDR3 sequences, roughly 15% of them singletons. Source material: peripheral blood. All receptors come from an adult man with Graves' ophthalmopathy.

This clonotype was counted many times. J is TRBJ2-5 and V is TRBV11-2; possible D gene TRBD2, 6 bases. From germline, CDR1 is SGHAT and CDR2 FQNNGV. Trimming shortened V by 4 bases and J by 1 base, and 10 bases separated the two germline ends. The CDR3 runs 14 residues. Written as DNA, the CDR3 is TGTGCCAGCAGCTGGGCCGGGGGCCAAGAGACCCAGTACTTC. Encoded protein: CASSWAGGQETQYF. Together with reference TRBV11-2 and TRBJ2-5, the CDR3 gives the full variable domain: EAGVAQSPRYKIIEKRQSVAFWCNPISGHATLYWYQQILGQGPKLLIQFQNNGVVDDSQLPKDRFSAERLKGVDSTLKIQPAKLEDSAVYLCASSWAGGQETQYFGPGTRLLVL.

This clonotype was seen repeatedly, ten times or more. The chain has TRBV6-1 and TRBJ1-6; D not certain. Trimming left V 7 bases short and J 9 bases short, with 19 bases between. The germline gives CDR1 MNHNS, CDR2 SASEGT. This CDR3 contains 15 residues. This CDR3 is CASTFDPGRGSPLHF. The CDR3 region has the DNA TGTGCCAGCACCTTTGACCCCGGGAGAGGTTCACCCCTCCACTTT.

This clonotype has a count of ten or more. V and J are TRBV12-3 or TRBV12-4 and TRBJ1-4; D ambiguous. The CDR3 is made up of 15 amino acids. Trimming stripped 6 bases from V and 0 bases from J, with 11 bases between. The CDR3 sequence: CASRGSLATNEKLFF. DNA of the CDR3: TGTGCCAGCAGAGGTAGCCTTGCAACTAATGAAAAACTGTTTTTT.

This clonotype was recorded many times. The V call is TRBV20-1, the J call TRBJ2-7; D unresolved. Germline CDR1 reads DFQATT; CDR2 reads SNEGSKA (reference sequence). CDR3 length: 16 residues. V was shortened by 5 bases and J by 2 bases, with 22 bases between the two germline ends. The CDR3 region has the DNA TGCAGTGCTGGACCCCCCCGGAAGCTTATCACCTACGAGCAGTACTTC. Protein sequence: CSAGPPRKLITYEQYF.

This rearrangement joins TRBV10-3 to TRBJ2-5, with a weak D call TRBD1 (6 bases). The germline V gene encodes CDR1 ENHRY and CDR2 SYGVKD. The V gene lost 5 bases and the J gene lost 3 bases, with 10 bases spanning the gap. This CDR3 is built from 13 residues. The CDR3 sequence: CAISPGQKETQYF. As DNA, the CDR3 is TGTGCCATCAGTCCTGGACAGAAAGAGACCCAGTACTTC.

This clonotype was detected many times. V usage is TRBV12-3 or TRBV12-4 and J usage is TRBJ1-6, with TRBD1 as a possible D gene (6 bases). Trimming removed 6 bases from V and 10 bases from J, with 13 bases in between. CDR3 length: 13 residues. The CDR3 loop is CASSRTGQSPLHF. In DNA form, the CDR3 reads TGTGCCAGCAGCCGCACAGGGCAATCACCCCTCCACTTT.

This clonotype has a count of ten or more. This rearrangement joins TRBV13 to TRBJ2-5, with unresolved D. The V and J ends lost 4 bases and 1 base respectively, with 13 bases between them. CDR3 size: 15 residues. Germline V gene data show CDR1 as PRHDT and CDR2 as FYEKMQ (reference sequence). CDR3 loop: CASSSHPGGQETQYF. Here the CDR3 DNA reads TGTGCCAGCAGCTCCCACCCTGGCGGCCAAGAGACCCAGTACTTC.

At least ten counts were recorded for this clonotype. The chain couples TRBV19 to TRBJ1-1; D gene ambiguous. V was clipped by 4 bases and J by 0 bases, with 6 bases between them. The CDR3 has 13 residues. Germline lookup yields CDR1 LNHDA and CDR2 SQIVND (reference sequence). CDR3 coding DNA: TGTGCCAGTAGTACCCGGATGAACACTGAAGCTTTCTTT. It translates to CASSTRMNTEAFF.

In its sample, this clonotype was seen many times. The CDR3: CSVEALKQRETQYF. In nucleotides, the CDR3 is TGCAGCGTTGAAGCTTTGAAACAGAGGGAGACCCAGTACTTC. J is TRBJ2-5 and V is TRBV29-1, with D uncertain. CDR1 is SQVTM and CDR2 is ANQGSEA in the germline V gene. V was cut by 1 base and J by 5 bases, with 14 bases left in between. CDR3 size: 14 residues. Together with reference TRBV29-1 and TRBJ2-5, the CDR3 gives the full variable domain: SAVISQKPSRDICQRGTSLTIQCQVDSQVTMMFWYRQQPGQSLTLIATANQGSEATYESGFVIDKFPISRPNLTFSTLTVSNMSPEDSSIYLCSVEALKQRETQYFGPGTRLLVL.

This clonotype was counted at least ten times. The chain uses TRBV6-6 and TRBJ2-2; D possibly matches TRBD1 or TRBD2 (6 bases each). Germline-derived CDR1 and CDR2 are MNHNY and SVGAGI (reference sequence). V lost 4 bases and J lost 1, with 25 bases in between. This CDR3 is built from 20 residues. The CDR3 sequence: CASSWGLLSGVAVNTGELFF. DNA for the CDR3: TGTGCCAGCAGTTGGGGGCTCTTGTCGGGGGTAGCGGTGAACACCGGGGAGCTGTTTTTT.

The CDR3, as DNA: TGCAGTGCCCTGTGGCGTAGAGGGACCCAGTACTTC. It translates to CSALWRRGTQYF. V usage is TRBV20-1 and J usage is TRBJ2-5, with unresolved D. The CDR3 has 12 amino acids. Germline CDR1 reads DFQATT; CDR2 reads SNEGSKA (reference sequence). The V end was cut by 6 bases, the J end by 7 bases, with 15 bases between.

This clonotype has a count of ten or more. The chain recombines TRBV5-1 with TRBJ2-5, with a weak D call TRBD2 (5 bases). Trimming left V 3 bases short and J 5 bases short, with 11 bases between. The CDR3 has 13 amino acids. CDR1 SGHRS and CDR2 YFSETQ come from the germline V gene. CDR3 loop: CASSSRVGETQYF. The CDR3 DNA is TGCGCCAGCAGCTCGAGGGTGGGGGAGACCCAGTACTTC.

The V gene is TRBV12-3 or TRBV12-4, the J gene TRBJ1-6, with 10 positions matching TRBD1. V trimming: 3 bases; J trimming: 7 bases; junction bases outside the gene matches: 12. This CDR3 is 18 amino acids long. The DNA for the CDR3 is TGTGCCAGCAGTTTGTCTGGGACAGGGGACGTCGGGAATTCACCCCTCCACTTT. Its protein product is CASSLSGTGDVGNSPLHF.

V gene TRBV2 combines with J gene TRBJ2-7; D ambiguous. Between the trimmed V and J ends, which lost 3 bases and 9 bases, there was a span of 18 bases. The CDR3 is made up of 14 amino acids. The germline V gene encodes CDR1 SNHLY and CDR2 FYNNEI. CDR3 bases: TGTGCCAGCAGTGACCCCACGGACCATCCTTGGCAGTACTTC. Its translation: CASSDPTDHPWQYF.

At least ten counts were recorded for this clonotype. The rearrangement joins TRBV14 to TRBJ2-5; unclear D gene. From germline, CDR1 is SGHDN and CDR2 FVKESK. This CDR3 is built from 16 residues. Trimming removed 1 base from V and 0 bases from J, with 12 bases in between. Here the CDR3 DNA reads TGTGCCAGCAGCCAAGTACGCAGACCTTACCAAGAGACCCAGTACTTC. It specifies CASSQVRRPYQETQYF.

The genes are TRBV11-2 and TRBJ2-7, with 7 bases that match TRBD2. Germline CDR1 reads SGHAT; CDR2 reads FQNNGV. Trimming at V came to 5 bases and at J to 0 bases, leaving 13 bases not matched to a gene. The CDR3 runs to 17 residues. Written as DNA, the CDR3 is TGTGCCAGCAGCCAGATGGGGGGGAGTGCTAGCTCCTACGAGCAGTACTTC. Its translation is CASSQMGGSASSYEQYF.

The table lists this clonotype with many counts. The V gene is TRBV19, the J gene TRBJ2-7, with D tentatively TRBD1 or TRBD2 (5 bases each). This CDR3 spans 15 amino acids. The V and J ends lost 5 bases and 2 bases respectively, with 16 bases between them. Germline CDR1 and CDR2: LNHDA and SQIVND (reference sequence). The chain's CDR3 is CASSPSGRKTYEQYF. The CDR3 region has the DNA TGTGCCAGTAGTCCCTCGGGGCGGAAAACCTACGAGCAGTACTTC.